This T cell receptor (beta chain) was recorded in a study of blood T cell repertoires in COVID-19. In the study's own analysis: Amplification from reference gene primers served as the basis for estimated nucleated cell counts. Profiling relied on immunoSEQ multiplex PCR, and the TCRdb table lists in-frame clones only, not all of them. That table supplies the V and J calls and clone size; D and trimming were determined from the DNA. The sample comprises over 45,000 clones, 80% to 90% of which are singletons, and 2.5% to 3% rests with the top ten. Input material: peripheral blood. The clonotype was recovered from a woman at least 80 years old with acute or convalescent COVID-19.

CDR3 nucleotides: TGTGCCAGCAGGGGGACAGGGGCCTCCTACGAGCAGTACTTC. Translation gives CASRGTGASYEQYF. The genes are TRBV6-5 and TRBJ2-7; 10 bases match TRBD1. V was clipped by 6 bases and J by 0 bases; unmatched bases: 2. The CDR3 totals 14 residues. The V gene's germline CDR1 is MNHEY and CDR2 SVGAGI.